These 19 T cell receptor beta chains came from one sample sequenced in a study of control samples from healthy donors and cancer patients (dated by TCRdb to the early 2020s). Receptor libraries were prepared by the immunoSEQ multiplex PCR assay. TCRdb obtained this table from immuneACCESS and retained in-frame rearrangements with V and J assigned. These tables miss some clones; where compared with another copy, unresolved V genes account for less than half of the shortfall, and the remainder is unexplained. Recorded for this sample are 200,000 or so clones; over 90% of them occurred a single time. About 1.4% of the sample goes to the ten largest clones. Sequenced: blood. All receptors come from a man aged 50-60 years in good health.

The CDR3 DNA reads as TGTGCCAGCTCACCACGGGGGGACAATCAGCCCCAGCATTTT. Translation: CASSPRGDNQPQHF. The chain joins TRBV18 to TRBJ1-5; a weak D match, TRBD1 (5 bases). The germline gives CDR1 KGHSH, CDR2 LQKENI. Trimming cost V 1 base and J 3 bases, with 7 bases left between them. CDR3 size: 14 residues. Combining the CDR3 with reference TRBV18 and TRBJ1-5 gives the whole variable domain NAGVMQNPRHLVRRRGQEARLRCSPMKGHSHVYWYRQLPEEGLKFMVYLQKENIIDESGMPKERFSAEFPKEGPSILRIQQVVRGDSAAYFCASSPRGDNQPQHFGDGTRLSIL.

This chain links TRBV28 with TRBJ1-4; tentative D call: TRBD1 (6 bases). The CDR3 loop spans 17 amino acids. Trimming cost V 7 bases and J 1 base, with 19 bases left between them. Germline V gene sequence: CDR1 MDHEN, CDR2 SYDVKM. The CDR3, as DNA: TGTGCCAGCACCCAGGCAGGGGAGGTGGGAACTAATGAAAAACTGTTTTTT. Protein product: CASTQAGEVGTNEKLFF.

CDR3 sequence: CASSIQLNTEAFF. Written as DNA, the CDR3 is TGTGCCAGCTCGATACAGCTGAACACTGAAGCTTTCTTT. V usage is TRBV18 and J usage is TRBJ1-1; D not resolved. Per germline, CDR1 KGHSH and CDR2 LQKENI. The CDR3 consists of 13 residues. The ends were cut back, 6 bases at V and 0 bases at J, with 8 bases in the middle. Variable domain in full (rest from reference TRBV18 and TRBJ1-1): NAGVMQNPRHLVRRRGQEARLRCSPMKGHSHVYWYRQLPEEGLKFMVYLQKENIIDESGMPKERFSAEFPKEGPSILRIQQVVRGDSAAYFCASSIQLNTEAFFGQGTRLTVV.

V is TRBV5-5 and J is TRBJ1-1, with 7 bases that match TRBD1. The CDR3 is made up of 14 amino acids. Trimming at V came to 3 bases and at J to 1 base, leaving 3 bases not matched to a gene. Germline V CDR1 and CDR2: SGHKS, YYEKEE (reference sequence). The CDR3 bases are TGTGCCAGCAGCTCACGGACAGGGAACACTGAAGCTTTCTTT. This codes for CASSSRTGNTEAFF.

The CDR3 bases are TGTGCCAGTAGTACTAGCGGGGGGGAGGGAGATACGCAGTATTTT. It encodes CASSTSGGEGDTQYF. The chain joins TRBV19 to TRBJ2-3; 12 bases align to TRBD2. CDR1 LNHDA and CDR2 SQIVND come from the germline V gene (reference sequence). The CDR3 length is 15 residues. The trim removed 4 bases at V and 5 bases at J, leaving 4 bases unmatched.

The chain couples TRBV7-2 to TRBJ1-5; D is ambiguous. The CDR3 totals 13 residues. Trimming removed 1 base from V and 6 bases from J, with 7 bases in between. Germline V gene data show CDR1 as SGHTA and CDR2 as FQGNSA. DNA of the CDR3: TGTGCCAGCAGCTTAGTACTTGGTCAGCCCCAGCATTTT. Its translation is CASSLVLGQPQHF.

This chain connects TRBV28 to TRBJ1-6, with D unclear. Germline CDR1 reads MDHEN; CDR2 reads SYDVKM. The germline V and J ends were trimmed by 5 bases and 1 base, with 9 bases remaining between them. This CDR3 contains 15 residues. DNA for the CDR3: TGTGCCAGCAGTGTGAAGGGTTCCTATAATTCACCCCTCCACTTT. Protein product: CASSVKGSYNSPLHF. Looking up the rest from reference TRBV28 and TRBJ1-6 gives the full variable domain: DVKVTQSSRYLVKRTGEKVFLECVQDMDHENMFWYRQDPGLGLRLIYFSYDVKMKEKGDIPEGYSVSREKKERFSLILESASTNQTSMYLCASSVKGSYNSPLHFGNGTRLTVT.

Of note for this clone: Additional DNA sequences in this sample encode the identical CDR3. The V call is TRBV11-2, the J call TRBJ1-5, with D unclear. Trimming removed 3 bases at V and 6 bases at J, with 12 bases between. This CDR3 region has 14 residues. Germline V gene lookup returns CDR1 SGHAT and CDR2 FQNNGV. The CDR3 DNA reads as TGTGCCAGCAGCTTGGGTGTAGGGAGTCAGCCCCAGCATTTT. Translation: CASSLGVGSQPQHF.

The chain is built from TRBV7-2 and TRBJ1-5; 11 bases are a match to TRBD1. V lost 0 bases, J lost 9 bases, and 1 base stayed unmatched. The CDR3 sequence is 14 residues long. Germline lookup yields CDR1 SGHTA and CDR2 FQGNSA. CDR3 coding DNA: TGTGCCAGCAGCTTAGCGGACAGGGGGCGGCCCCAGCATTTT. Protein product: CASSLADRGRPQHF.

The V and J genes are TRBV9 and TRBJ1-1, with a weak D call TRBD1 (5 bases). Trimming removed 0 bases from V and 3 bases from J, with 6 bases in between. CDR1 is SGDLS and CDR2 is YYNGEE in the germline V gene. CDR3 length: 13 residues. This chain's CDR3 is CASSVGGDTEAFF. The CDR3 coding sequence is TGTGCCAGCAGCGTAGGAGGGGACACTGAAGCTTTCTTT.

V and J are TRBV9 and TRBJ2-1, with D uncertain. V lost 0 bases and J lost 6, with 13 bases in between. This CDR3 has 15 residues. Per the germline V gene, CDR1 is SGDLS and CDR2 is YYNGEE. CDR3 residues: CASSVVGWKGNEQFF. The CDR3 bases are TGTGCCAGCAGCGTAGTCGGGTGGAAAGGCAATGAGCAGTTCTTC.

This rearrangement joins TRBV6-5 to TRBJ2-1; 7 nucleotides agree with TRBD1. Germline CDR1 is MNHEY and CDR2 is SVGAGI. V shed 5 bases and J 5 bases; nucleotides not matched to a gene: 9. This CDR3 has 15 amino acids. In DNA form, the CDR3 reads TGTGCCAGCAGTCGGCCGGGACAGCTCAACAATGAGCAGTTCTTC. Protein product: CASSRPGQLNNEQFF.

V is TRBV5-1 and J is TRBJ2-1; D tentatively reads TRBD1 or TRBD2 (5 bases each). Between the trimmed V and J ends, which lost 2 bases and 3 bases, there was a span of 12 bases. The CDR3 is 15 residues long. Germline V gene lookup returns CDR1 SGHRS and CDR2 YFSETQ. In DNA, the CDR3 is TGCGCCAGCAGCTTAGTTTCAGGGAGCTACAATGAGCAGTTCTTC. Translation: CASSLVSGSYNEQFF.

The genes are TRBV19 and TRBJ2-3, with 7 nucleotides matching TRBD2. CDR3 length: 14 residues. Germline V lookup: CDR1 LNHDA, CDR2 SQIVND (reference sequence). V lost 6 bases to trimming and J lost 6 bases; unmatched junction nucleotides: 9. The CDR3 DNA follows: TGTGCCAGTAGCCAACAGACTAGCAGTGATACGCAGTATTTT. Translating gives CASSQQTSSDTQYF. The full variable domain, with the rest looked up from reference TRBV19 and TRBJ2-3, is DGGITQSPKYLFRKEGQNVTLSCEQNLNHDAMYWYRQDPGQGLRLIYYSQIVNDFQKGDIAEGYSVSREKKESFPLTVTSAQKNPTAFYLCASSQQTSSDTQYFGPGTRLTVL.

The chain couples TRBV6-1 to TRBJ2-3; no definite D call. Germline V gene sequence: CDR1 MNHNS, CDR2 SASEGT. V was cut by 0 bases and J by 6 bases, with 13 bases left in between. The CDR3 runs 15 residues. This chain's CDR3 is CASSEAAVLSDTQYF. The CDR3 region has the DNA TGTGCCAGCAGTGAAGCGGCTGTCCTCTCGGATACGCAGTATTTT.

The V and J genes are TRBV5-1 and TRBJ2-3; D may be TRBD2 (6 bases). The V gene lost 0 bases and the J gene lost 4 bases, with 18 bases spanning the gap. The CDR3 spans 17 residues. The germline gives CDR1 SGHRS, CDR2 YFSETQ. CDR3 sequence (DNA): TGCGCCAGCAGCTTGGTTTTTTTCCGAGGGGAGGCAGATACGCAGTATTTT. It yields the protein CASSLVFFRGEADTQYF.

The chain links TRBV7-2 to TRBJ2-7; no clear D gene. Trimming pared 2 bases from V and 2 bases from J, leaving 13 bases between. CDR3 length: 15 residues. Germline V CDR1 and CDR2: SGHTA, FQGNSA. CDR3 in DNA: TGTGCCAGCAGCTTAACATCGGCGGTTACCTACGAGCAGTACTTC. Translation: CASSLTSAVTYEQYF.

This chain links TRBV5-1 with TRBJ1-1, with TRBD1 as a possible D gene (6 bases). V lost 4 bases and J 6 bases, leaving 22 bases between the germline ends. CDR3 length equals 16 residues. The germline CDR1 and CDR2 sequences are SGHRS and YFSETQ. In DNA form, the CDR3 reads TGCGCCAGCAGCGTTCAACCCACAGGGTCGGATTCTGAAGCTTTCTTT. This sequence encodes CASSVQPTGSDSEAFF.

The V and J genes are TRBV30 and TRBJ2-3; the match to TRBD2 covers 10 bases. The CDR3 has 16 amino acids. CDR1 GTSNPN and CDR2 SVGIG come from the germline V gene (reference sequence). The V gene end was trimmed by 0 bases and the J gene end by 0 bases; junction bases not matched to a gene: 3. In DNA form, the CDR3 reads TGTGCCTGGAGTGTTAGGACTAGCGGTAGCACAGATACGCAGTATTTT. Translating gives CAWSVRTSGSTDTQYF.